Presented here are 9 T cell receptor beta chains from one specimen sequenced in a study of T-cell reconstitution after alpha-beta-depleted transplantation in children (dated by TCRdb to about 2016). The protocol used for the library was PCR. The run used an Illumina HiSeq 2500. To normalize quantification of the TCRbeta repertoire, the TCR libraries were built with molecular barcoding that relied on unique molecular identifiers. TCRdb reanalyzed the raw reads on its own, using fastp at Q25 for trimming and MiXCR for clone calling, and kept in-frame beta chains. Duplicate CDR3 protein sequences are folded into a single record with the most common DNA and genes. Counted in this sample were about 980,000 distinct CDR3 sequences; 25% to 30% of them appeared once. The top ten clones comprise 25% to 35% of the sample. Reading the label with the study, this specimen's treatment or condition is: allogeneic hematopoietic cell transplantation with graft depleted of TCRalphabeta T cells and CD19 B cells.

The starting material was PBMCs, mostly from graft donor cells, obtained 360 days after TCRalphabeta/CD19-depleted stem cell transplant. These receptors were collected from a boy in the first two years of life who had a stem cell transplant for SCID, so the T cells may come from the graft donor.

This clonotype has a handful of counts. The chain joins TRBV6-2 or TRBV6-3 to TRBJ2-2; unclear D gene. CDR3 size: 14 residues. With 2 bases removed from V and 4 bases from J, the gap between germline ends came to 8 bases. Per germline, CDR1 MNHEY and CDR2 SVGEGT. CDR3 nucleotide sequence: TGTGCCAGCAGTTACCAACAGCGCACCGGGGAGCTGTTTTTT. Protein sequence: CASSYQQRTGELFF.

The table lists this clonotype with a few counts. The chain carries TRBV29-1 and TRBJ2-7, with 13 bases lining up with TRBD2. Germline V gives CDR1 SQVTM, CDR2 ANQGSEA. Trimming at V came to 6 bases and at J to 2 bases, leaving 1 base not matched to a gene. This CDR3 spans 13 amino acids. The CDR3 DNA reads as TGCAGCGTGGGGACTAGCGGGGCCTACGAGCAGTACTTC. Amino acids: CSVGTSGAYEQYF.

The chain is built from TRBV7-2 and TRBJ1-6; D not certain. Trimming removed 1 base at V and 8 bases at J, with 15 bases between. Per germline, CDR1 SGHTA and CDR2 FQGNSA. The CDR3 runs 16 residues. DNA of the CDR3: TGTGCCAGCAGCTTAGGGTGGATCTTTTCTGATTCACCCCTCCACTTT. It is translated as CASSLGWIFSDSPLHF.

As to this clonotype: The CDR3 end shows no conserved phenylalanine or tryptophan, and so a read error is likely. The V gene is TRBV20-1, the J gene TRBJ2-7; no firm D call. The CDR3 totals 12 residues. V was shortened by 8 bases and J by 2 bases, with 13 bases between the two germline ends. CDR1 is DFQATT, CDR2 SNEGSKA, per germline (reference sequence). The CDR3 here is CSPPGGTYEQYS. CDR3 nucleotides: TGCAGTCCCCCGGGCGGCACCTACGAGCAGTACTCC.

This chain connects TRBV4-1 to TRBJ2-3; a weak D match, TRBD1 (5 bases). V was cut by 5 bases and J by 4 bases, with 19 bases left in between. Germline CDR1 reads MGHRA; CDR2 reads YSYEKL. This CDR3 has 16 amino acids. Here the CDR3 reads CASSARRQSRPDTQYF. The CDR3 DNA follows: TGCGCCAGCAGCGCCCGGCGACAGTCCAGACCAGATACGCAGTATTTT.

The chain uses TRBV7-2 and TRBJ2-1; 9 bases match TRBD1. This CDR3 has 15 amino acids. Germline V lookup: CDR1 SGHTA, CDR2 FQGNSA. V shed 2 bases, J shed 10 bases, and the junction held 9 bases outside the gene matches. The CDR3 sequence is CASSLRTGEGMEQFF. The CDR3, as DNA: TGTGCCAGCAGCTTAAGGACAGGGGAGGGTATGGAGCAGTTCTTC.

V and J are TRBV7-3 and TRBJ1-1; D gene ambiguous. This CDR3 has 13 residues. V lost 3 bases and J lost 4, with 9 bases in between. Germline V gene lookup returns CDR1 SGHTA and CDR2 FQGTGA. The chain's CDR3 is CASSFGWGTEAFF. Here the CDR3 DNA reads TGTGCCAGCAGCTTTGGTTGGGGCACTGAAGCTTTCTTT.

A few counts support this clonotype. The CDR3 DNA sequence: TGCAGTGCCCAGGGCGCCAGCGGGGGGAACACCGGGGAGCTGTTTTTT. Its protein product is CSAQGASGGNTGELFF. The chain couples TRBV20-1 to TRBJ2-2; the match to TRBD2 covers 8 bases. This CDR3 contains 16 residues. Germline V CDR1 and CDR2: DFQATT, SNEGSKA (reference sequence). V dropped 6 bases and J dropped 1; count of bases not matched to a gene: 10.

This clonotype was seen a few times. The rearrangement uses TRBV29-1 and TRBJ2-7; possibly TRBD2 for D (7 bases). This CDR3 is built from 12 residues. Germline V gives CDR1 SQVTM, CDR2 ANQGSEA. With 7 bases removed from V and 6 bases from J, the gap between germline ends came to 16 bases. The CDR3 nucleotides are TGCAGCGCTCAGGACAGCGGGGTCGAGCAGTACTTC. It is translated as CSAQDSGVEQYF.